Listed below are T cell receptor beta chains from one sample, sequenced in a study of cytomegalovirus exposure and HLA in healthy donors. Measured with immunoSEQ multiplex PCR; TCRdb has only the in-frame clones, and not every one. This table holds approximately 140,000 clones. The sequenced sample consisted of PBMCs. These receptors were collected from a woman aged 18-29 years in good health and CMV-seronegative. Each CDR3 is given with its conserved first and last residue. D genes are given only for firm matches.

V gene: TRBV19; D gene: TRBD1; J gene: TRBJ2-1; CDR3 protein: CASSPQGQGAYNEQFF; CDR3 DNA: TGTGCCAGTAGTCCTCAGGGACAGGGGGCGTACAATGAGCAGTTCTTC
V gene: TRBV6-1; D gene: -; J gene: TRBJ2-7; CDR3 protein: CASSEFNRETYEQYF; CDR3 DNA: TGTGCCAGCAGTGAATTTAACAGGGAAACCTACGAGCAGTACTTC
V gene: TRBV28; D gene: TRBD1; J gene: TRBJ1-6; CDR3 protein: CASSSTRTGGYNSPLHF; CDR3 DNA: TGTGCCAGCAGTTCCACCCGAACAGGGGGGTATAATTCACCCCTCCACTTT
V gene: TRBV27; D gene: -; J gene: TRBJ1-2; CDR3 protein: CASSLRRNYGYTF; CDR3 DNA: TGTGCCAGCAGTTTACGGAGGAACTATGGCTACACCTTC
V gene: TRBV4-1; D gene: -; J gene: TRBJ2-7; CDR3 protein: CASSQETAARSWYEQYF; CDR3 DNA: TGCGCCAGCAGCCAAGAGACTGCGGCCCGGAGTTGGTACGAGCAGTACTTC
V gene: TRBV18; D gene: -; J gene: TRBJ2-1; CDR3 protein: CASSPLLQNEQFF; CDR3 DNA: TGTGCCAGCTCACCACTGTTACAAAATGAGCAGTTCTTC
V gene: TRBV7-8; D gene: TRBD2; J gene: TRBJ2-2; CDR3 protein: CASSPGLAGVRTGELFF; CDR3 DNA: TGTGCCAGCAGCCCGGGACTAGCGGGAGTCAGAACCGGGGAGCTGTTTTTT
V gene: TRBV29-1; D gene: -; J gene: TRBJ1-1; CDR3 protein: CSVNRATEAFF; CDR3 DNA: TGCAGCGTTAACAGGGCAACTGAAGCTTTCTTT
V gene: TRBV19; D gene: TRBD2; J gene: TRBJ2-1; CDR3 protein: CASSIWTSGKYNEQFF; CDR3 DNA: TGTGCCAGTAGTATTTGGACTAGCGGGAAATACAATGAGCAGTTCTTC
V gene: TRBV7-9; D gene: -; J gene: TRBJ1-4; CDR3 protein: CASSFGNRGNEKLFF; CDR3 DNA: TGTGCCAGCAGCTTCGGGAACAGAGGGAATGAAAAACTGTTTTTT
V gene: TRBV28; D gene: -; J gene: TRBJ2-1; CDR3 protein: CASTLRRGVDEQFF; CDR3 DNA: TGTGCCAGCACCTTACGGCGGGGCGTCGATGAGCAGTTCTTC
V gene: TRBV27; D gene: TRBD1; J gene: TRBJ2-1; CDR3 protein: CASSSNRGIQFF; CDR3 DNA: TGTGCCAGCAGTTCTAACAGGGGAATACAGTTCTTC
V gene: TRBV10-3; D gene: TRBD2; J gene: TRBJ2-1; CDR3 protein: CAISESEFGGRNPYNEQFF; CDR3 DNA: TGTGCCATCAGTGAGTCTGAATTCGGCGGGAGAAACCCCTACAATGAGCAGTTCTTC
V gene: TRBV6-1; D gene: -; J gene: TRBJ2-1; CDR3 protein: CALGGRSTDEQFF; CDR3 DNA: TGTGCCCTCGGGGGGCGGTCCACGGATGAGCAGTTCTTC